One sample yielded the 9 T cell receptor beta chains listed below, sequenced in a study of human T cells and chemical hapten exposure. Stated time point: patch test 3, about 24 weeks after DPC sensitization. Treatment here: therapeutic diphenylcyclopropenone sensitization with weekly scalp DPC. One entry per CDR3 protein results from TCRdb running MiXCR on the RACE reads. The sample includes about 84,000 distinct CDR3 sequences, under 14% of them seen just once. The sequencing used whole blood, collected in connection with sensitization to the hapten diphenylcyclopropenone (DPC). The receptors were gathered from a woman between 45 and 60 years old with alopecia areata. Some clones in this sample may be carry-over from other donors' samples.

V is TRBV6-6 and J is TRBJ1-2, with a weak D call TRBD1 (6 bases). CDR1 is MNHNY and CDR2 is SVGAGI in the germline V gene (reference sequence). The CDR3 contains 18 residues. The germline V and J ends were trimmed by 7 bases and 6 bases, with 30 bases remaining between them. CDR3 DNA: TGTGCCAGCACCTCCTCAAATGGGGGCGTCAGGTCTCAAGATGGCTACACCTTC. It specifies CASTSSNGGVRSQDGYTF.

This clonotype was seen only a few times. The rearrangement joins TRBV7-2 to TRBJ2-7; D ambiguous. Germline V gene lookup returns CDR1 SGHTA and CDR2 FQGNSA. The CDR3 loop spans 12 amino acids. V was clipped by 2 bases and J by 5 bases, with 7 bases between them. The CDR3 here is CASSLISHEQYF. The CDR3 DNA sequence: TGTGCCAGCAGCTTAATCAGCCACGAGCAGTACTTC.

The rearrangement uses TRBV10-3 and TRBJ2-7; D ambiguous. V lost 1 base, J lost 6 bases, and 7 bases lay in between. This CDR3 has 12 residues. The germline V gene has CDR1 ENHRY and CDR2 SYGVKD. CDR3 bases: TGTGCCATCAGTGAGTTGACACTCGAGCAGTACTTC. Translating it yields CAISELTLEQYF.

This clonotype showed up many times. This rearrangement joins TRBV2 to TRBJ2-3, with TRBD2 matching over 12 bases. The V segment lost 7 bases and the J segment 0 bases; nucleotides outside the gene matches: 2. CDR1 SNHLY and CDR2 FYNNEI come from the germline V gene. The CDR3 sequence is 15 residues long. CDR3 sequence reads: CASKGLAGSTDTQYF. DNA for the CDR3: TGTGCCAGCAAAGGACTAGCGGGGAGCACAGATACGCAGTATTTT.

This clonotype was detected ten times or more. The chain has TRBV5-4 and TRBJ2-3; perhaps TRBD2 as D (5 bases). V lost 7 bases and J lost 1, with 28 bases in between. The germline gives CDR1 SGHNT, CDR2 YYREEE (reference sequence). The CDR3 extends over 19 amino acids. The CDR3 nucleotides are TGTGCCAGCTTAAGGAACCCAGGAGCGGCCAAAGGAGGCACAGATACGCAGTATTTT. Residues: CASLRNPGAAKGGTDTQYF.

This clonotype was counted a few times. V is TRBV12-3 or TRBV12-4 and J is TRBJ1-5, with a tentative D call TRBD1 (5 bases). Trimming stripped 1 base from V and 9 bases from J, with 16 bases between. CDR3 size: 15 residues. The CDR3 coding sequence is TGTGCCAGCAGTTTAGTCCTACGGGGCGAGCGGCCCCAGCATTTT. This codes for CASSLVLRGERPQHF.

This clonotype showed up many times. The V gene is TRBV2, the J gene TRBJ2-2; D remains unclear. The CDR3 has 16 residues. V shed 1 base and J shed 8 bases, with 17 bases lying between them. From germline, CDR1 is SNHLY and CDR2 FYNNEI. CDR3 protein: CASSEVAAGHQGELFF. The CDR3, as DNA: TGTGCCAGCAGTGAAGTCGCTGCCGGGCATCAGGGGGAGCTGTTTTTT.

This clonotype was seen at least ten times. V usage is TRBV7-9 and J usage is TRBJ1-1; D gene ambiguous. Germline V gene sequence: CDR1 SEHNR, CDR2 FQNEAQ (reference sequence). V lost 4 bases and J 0 bases, leaving 12 bases between the germline ends. CDR3 length equals 15 residues. CDR3 residues: CASSSRAVMNTEAFF. The CDR3 DNA is TGTGCCAGCAGCTCCCGAGCAGTCATGAACACTGAAGCTTTCTTT.

This clonotype was picked up many times. The V and J genes are TRBV7-2 and TRBJ2-4; D ambiguous. From germline, CDR1 is SGHTA and CDR2 FQGNSA. The CDR3 consists of 15 residues. The V gene lost 1 base and the J gene lost 3 bases, with 10 bases spanning the gap. CDR3 sequence reads: CASSLGALGKNIQYF. The CDR3 DNA is TGTGCCAGCAGCTTAGGGGCCTTGGGCAAAAACATTCAGTACTTC.